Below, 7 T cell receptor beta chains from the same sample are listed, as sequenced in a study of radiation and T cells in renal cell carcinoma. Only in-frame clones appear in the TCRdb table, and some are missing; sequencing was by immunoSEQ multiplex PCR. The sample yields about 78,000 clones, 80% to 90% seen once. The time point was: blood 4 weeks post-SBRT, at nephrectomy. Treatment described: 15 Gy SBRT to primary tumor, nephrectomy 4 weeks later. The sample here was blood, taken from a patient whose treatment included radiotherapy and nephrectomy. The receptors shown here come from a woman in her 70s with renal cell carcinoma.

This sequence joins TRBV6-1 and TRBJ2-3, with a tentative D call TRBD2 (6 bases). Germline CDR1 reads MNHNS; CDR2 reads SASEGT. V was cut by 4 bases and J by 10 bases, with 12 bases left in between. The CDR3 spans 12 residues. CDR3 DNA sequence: TGTGCCAGCAGTGTTGGGGGGTCGTCGCAGTATTTT. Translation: CASSVGGSSQYF.

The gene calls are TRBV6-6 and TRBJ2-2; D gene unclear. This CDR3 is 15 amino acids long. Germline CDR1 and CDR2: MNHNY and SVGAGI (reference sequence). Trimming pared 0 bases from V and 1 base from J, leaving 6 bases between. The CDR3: CASSYSGQNTGELFF. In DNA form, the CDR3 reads TGTGCCAGCAGTTACTCTGGGCAGAACACCGGGGAGCTGTTTTTT.

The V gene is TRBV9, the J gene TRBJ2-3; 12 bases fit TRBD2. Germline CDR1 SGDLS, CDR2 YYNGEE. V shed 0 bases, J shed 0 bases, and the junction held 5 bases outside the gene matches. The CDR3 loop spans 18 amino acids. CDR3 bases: TGTGCCAGCAGCGTAGAACTAGCGGGGGGATCTAGCACAGATACGCAGTATTTT. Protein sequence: CASSVELAGGSSTDTQYF.

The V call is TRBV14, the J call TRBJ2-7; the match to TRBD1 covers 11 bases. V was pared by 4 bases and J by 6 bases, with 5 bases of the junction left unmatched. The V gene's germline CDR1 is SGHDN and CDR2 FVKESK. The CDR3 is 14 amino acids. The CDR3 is CASSRRDRGVEQYF. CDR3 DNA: TGTGCCAGCAGCCGCCGGGACAGGGGGGTCGAGCAGTACTTC.

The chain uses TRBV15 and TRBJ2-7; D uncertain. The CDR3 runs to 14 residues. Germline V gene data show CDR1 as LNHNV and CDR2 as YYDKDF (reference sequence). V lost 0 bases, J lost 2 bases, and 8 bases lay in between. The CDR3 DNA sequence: TGTGCCACCAGCAGAGATCTCGGCACCTACGAGCAGTACTTC. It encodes CATSRDLGTYEQYF.

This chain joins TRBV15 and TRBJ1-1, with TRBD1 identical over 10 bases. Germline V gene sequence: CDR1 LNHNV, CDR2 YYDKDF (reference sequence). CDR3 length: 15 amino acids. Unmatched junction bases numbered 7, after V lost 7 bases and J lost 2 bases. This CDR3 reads CATNRRQGANTEAFF. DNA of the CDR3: TGTGCCACCAACCGAAGACAGGGGGCTAACACTGAAGCTTTCTTT.

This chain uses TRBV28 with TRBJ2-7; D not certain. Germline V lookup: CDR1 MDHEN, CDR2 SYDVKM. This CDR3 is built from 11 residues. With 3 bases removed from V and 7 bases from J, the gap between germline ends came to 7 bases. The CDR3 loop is CASSFGWEQYF. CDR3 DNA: TGTGCCAGCAGTTTTGGCTGGGAGCAGTACTTC.